One sample yielded the 21 T cell receptor beta chains listed below, sequenced in a study of shared clonotypes between healthy human individuals. Clones were sequenced by immunoSEQ multiplex PCR, and TCRdb holds only the in-frame ones, with some missing. The data contain about 820,000 clones, about 91% of them singletons. Selected positively for CCR7 and CD45RO-negative, naive CD8 cells excluded terminally differentiated effector memory CD45RA+ cells. Source material: naive CD8+ T cells sorted from blood. These receptors were taken from a man under 40 in good health.

The V call is TRBV9, the J call TRBJ2-1; 8 bases line up with TRBD1. V gave up 3 bases and J gave up 2 bases; unmatched junction bases: 7. The germline CDR1 and CDR2 sequences are SGDLS and YYNGEE. The CDR3 is 16 amino acids. This chain's CDR3 is CASSAKTGVAYNEQFF. The CDR3 DNA sequence: TGTGCCAGCAGCGCAAAGACAGGGGTCGCCTACAATGAGCAGTTCTTC.

Regarding this clone: Different DNA sequences within this sample yield the same CDR3. The chain employs TRBV7-9 and TRBJ1-1; tentatively, D is TRBD1 (5 bases). In germline, CDR1 is SEHNR, CDR2 FQNEAQ (reference sequence). V was cut by 2 bases and J by 1 base, with 8 bases left in between. The CDR3 consists of 14 residues. The CDR3 DNA reads TGTGCCAGCAGCTTAAGTGGGGGGAACACTGAAGCTTTCTTT. Amino acid sequence: CASSLSGGNTEAFF.

The rearrangement uses TRBV4-2 and TRBJ2-1; the D is unclear. V was pared by 3 bases and J by 5 bases, with 5 bases between. This CDR3 contains 12 residues. Germline V CDR1 and CDR2: LGHNA, YNFKEQ. The CDR3 DNA follows: TGTGCCAGCAGCCAGTCCCACAATGAGCAGTTCTTC. This gives the protein CASSQSHNEQFF.

This sequence joins TRBV7-8 and TRBJ1-5; the match to TRBD1 covers 7 bases. V shed 5 bases, J shed 0 bases, and the junction held 7 bases outside the gene matches. The CDR3 is made up of 16 amino acids. Germline CDR1 reads SGHVS; CDR2 reads FQNEAQ. The CDR3: CASSRDRFYSNQPQHF. The CDR3 nucleotides are TGTGCCAGCAGCCGGGACAGATTTTATAGCAATCAGCCCCAGCATTTT.

This rearrangement joins TRBV7-9 to TRBJ2-7, with 8 bases fitting TRBD1. Germline CDR1 reads SEHNR; CDR2 reads FQNEAQ (reference sequence). This CDR3 is built from 15 residues. V lost 2 bases to trimming and J lost 2 bases; unmatched junction nucleotides: 5. The CDR3 reads CASSLSDRGAYEQYF. CDR3 in DNA: TGTGCCAGCAGCTTAAGCGACAGGGGCGCCTACGAGCAGTACTTC.

This sequence joins TRBV27 and TRBJ2-3; D remains unclear. There are 17 residues in the CDR3. V was trimmed by 0 bases and J by 6 bases, leaving 19 bases between them. CDR1 is MNHEY, CDR2 SMNVEV, per germline (reference sequence). CDR3 nucleotides: TGTGCCAGCAGTTTATCCTACAGTCGGCAAGCCTGGGATACGCAGTATTTT. Translated: CASSLSYSRQAWDTQYF.

This chain joins TRBV19 and TRBJ2-1, with 7 positions matching TRBD1. The CDR3 has 17 amino acids. Germline V gene lookup returns CDR1 LNHDA and CDR2 SQIVND (reference sequence). Trimming took 5 bases from V and 0 from J; bases not matched to a gene: 10. The DNA of the CDR3 is TGTGCCAGTAGTCCCGGGACAGCCAGATTCTCCTACAATGAGCAGTTCTTC. Its protein product is CASSPGTARFSYNEQFF.

The chain couples TRBV11-2 to TRBJ2-5, with 7 bases aligning to TRBD1. Germline V gene lookup returns CDR1 SGHAT and CDR2 FQNNGV. J gave up 2 bases and V 5 bases, and 2 bases lay outside the gene matches. This CDR3 contains 13 residues. For the CDR3, the DNA is TGTGCCAGCAGCAAGGGACAGCAAGAGACCCAGTACTTC. Protein sequence: CASSKGQQETQYF.

DNA of the CDR3: TGTGCCAGCAGCTTAGCGTTGGCGAATCAGCCCCAGCATTTT. Translation: CASSLALANQPQHF. The chain uses TRBV7-2 and TRBJ1-5; D is unresolved. The CDR3 loop spans 14 amino acids. Germline V gene data show CDR1 as SGHTA and CDR2 as FQGNSA. V dropped 0 bases and J dropped 4 bases, with 7 bases sitting between them.

The chain uses TRBV28 and TRBJ1-4, with 11 bases identical to TRBD1. The germline V gene encodes CDR1 MDHEN and CDR2 SYDVKM. The CDR3 sequence is 15 residues long. The trim removed 4 bases at V and 7 bases at J, leaving 5 bases unmatched. The CDR3 coding sequence is TGTGCCAGCAGTTGGACAGGGGGCAAGGGTGAAAAACTGTTTTTT. Translation: CASSWTGGKGEKLFF.

The chain combines TRBV7-9 with TRBJ2-5; 10 bases align to TRBD2. The CDR3 is 16 residues long. Germline CDR1 reads SEHNR; CDR2 reads FQNEAQ (reference sequence). Trimming took 4 bases from V and 2 from J; bases not matched to a gene: 7. The CDR3 is CASSSPGLAAQETQYF. CDR3 coding DNA: TGTGCCAGCAGCTCCCCAGGACTAGCGGCGCAAGAGACCCAGTACTTC.

Only one count was recorded for this clone. The chain is built from TRBV10-1 and TRBJ2-2; the match to TRBD2 covers 10 bases. The ends lost 2 bases at V and 7 bases at J; junction bases unmatched: 13. The CDR3 extends over 18 amino acids. Looked up from germline, CDR1 is WNHNN and CDR2 is SYGVQD (reference sequence). DNA for the CDR3: TGCGCCAGCAGTGAGAATAGGCTGCTAGCGGGAGATAACGGGGAGCTGTTTTTT. Protein sequence: CASSENRLLAGDNGELFF.

The chain combines TRBV7-6 with TRBJ2-1; TRBD2 aligns across 9 bases. V shed 4 bases and J 5 bases; nucleotides not matched to a gene: 9. This CDR3 comprises 16 residues. The germline gives CDR1 SGHVS, CDR2 FNYEAQ. CDR3 protein: CASSSEAGGANNEQFF. The CDR3 DNA reads as TGTGCCAGCAGCTCAGAGGCGGGAGGGGCCAACAATGAGCAGTTCTTC.

This chain joins TRBV6-1 and TRBJ2-7; maybe TRBD2 (6 bases). The CDR3 runs 17 residues. Germline lookup yields CDR1 MNHNS and CDR2 SASEGT. The V end lost 4 bases, the J end lost 7 bases, and 26 bases lay between the germline ends. CDR3 sequence: CASSVLKGGVESREQYF. CDR3 DNA sequence: TGTGCCAGCAGTGTCCTTAAAGGCGGGGTAGAATCTCGGGAGCAGTACTTC.

This clone showed up just once. V and J are TRBV6-5 and TRBJ1-1, with 7 bases lining up with TRBD1. The CDR3 covers 14 residues. Germline values: CDR1 MNHEY, CDR2 SVGAGI. The V gene end was trimmed by 6 bases and the J gene end by 1 base; junction bases not matched to a gene: 5. CDR3 in DNA: TGTGCCAGCAGAAGAGGGGGCGGGAACACTGAAGCTTTCTTT. The encoded protein is CASRRGGGNTEAFF.

The chain joins TRBV19 to TRBJ1-5; D is ambiguous. The germline V gene encodes CDR1 LNHDA and CDR2 SQIVND (reference sequence). The CDR3 totals 14 residues. Trimming left V 5 bases short and J 5 bases short, with 13 bases between. In DNA, the CDR3 is TGTGCCAGTAGTCTCCGGGTCGGATATCAGCCCCAGCATTTT. Its translation: CASSLRVGYQPQHF.

The J gene is TRBJ2-7, the V gene TRBV6-1; 7 bases are a match to TRBD2. CDR1 MNHNS and CDR2 SASEGT come from the germline V gene. This CDR3 is 15 amino acids long. J gave up 2 bases and V 0 bases, and 4 bases lay outside the gene matches. As DNA, the CDR3 is TGTGCCAGCAGTGAAGCCCGTGGGAGGGCCTACGAGCAGTACTTC. Translation: CASSEARGRAYEQYF.

The V gene is TRBV4-1, the J gene TRBJ1-4; tentatively, D is TRBD1 (6 bases). This CDR3 spans 15 amino acids. The V end lost 2 bases, the J end lost 4 bases, and 11 bases lay between the germline ends. Per the germline V gene, CDR1 is MGHRA and CDR2 is YSYEKL. The CDR3 coding sequence is TGCGCCAGCAGCCAATCGGACAGAGTTAATGAAAAACTGTTTTTT. Its translation: CASSQSDRVNEKLFF.

The V gene is TRBV11-2, the J gene TRBJ2-3; 7 bases agree with TRBD1. The V segment lost 4 bases and the J segment 2 bases; nucleotides outside the gene matches: 9. The CDR3 runs 16 residues. Germline-derived CDR1 and CDR2 are SGHAT and FQNNGV. CDR3 sequence reads: CASSSLRGITTDTQYF. The CDR3 coding sequence is TGTGCCAGCAGCTCCCTCAGGGGGATTACCACAGATACGCAGTATTTT.

This chain links TRBV5-8 with TRBJ1-1, with D unresolved. This CDR3 has 11 residues. Germline assignment: CDR1 SGHTS and CDR2 YDEGEE. The V and J ends lost 0 bases and 8 bases respectively, with 5 bases between them. CDR3 in amino acids: CASSLDREAFF. CDR3 DNA: TGTGCCAGCAGCTTGGATAGGGAAGCTTTCTTT.

V gene TRBV12-5 combines with J gene TRBJ2-7, with 7 nucleotides matching TRBD2. Looked up from germline, CDR1 is LGHNT and CDR2 is FRNRAP. Trimming removed 5 bases from V and 4 bases from J; junction bases left unmatched: 14. The CDR3 runs 16 residues. The CDR3: CASGADVRWREYEQYF. CDR3 in DNA: TGTGCTAGTGGTGCCGACGTCCGGTGGCGGGAGTACGAGCAGTACTTC.